This TCR beta chain derives from a study of vaccination and CD4 T cells after COVID-19. Sequenced with the Oncomine TCR Beta short-read assay was DNA taken from cultured CD4+ T cells. Each CDR3 protein gets one entry after TCRdb re-called the PCR reads with MiXCR. The sample holds about 5,000 distinct CDR3 sequences, 55% to 65% seen once. Comments on this clonotype: Its antigen remains unidentified. One junction end disagrees with the germline gene, perhaps due to a read error.

Germline CDR1 and CDR2: DFQATT and SNEGSKA (reference sequence). This CDR3 comprises 14 residues. Indicated treatment: roughly 10-day PBMC culture with coronavirus spike peptide pools or control peptides (ViraFEST assay). PBMCs, plated at a few million per well, were grown in the presence of about 9.5 IU/ml IL-2 and 9 to 10 ug/ml peptide pools. The sequence was obtained from a human donor who had recovered from COVID-19. The rearrangement uses TRBV20-1 and TRBJ2-3, with TRBD2 matching over 9 bases. Sequences were obtained from CD4+ T cells from blood, cultured in vitro. The CDR3 reads CSARRSGGTDTQCF. The CDR3 nucleotides read TGCAGTGCCCGAAGAAGCGGGGGGACAGATACGCAGTGTTTT.